This entry lists 20 T cell receptor beta chains sequenced from one sample in a study of response to subunit inactivated influenza vaccine. A single record per CDR3 protein comes from TCRdb applying MiXCR to the RT-PCR reads. The sample includes more than 200,000 distinct CDR3 sequences, more than 10% of them seen just once. Here the sequenced sample was non-naive T cells sorted from PBMCs, taken around 14 days before vaccination. The source of these receptors is a man in his forties or fifties who received an inactivated influenza vaccine.

V and J are TRBV5-1 and TRBJ2-5; a weak D match, TRBD2 (6 bases). Per germline, CDR1 SGHRS and CDR2 YFSETQ. V was trimmed by 0 bases and J by 1 base, leaving 10 bases between them. This CDR3 region has 15 residues. The CDR3 is CASSLAGGRQETQYF. In DNA, the CDR3 is TGCGCCAGCAGCTTGGCCGGGGGACGCCAAGAGACCCAGTACTTC.

The rearrangement uses TRBV20-1 and TRBJ1-5; D unresolved. CDR1 is DFQATT and CDR2 is SNEGSKA in the germline V gene (reference sequence). The CDR3 sequence is 12 residues long. V was cut by 4 bases and J by 2 bases, with 6 bases left in between. In DNA form, the CDR3 reads TGCAGTGCTAACCGTGGCAATCAGCCCCAGCATTTT. This translates into CSANRGNQPQHF.

V gene TRBV24-1 combines with J gene TRBJ2-3, with D possibly being TRBD1 (5 bases). The V end lost 2 bases, the J end lost 3 bases, and 11 bases lay between the germline ends. Germline assignment: CDR1 KGHDR and CDR2 SFDVKD. The CDR3 is 15 amino acids. DNA of the CDR3: TGTGCCACCAGTGATTCCAGGGCCACAACAGATACGCAGTATTTT. This encodes CATSDSRATTDTQYF.

This clonotype appeared a few times. This chain connects TRBV12-3 or TRBV12-4 to TRBJ2-7; 9 bases fit TRBD2. V lost 6 bases and J lost 1; bases outside the gene matches: 4. The CDR3 contains 14 residues. CDR3 in amino acids: CASREREVSYEQYF. CDR3 DNA sequence: TGTGCCAGCAGGGAGCGGGAGGTGTCCTACGAGCAGTACTTC.

V usage is TRBV6-2 or TRBV6-3 and J usage is TRBJ2-7; D perhaps matches TRBD2 (6 bases). V dropped 10 bases and J dropped 2 bases, with 21 bases sitting between them. This CDR3 has 15 amino acids. Germline values: CDR1 MNHEY, CDR2 SVGEGT. CDR3 protein: CATTGAATRPYEQYF. The CDR3 DNA sequence: TGTGCCACCACCGGGGCTGCGACTAGGCCCTACGAGCAGTACTTC.

The sample holds a few counts of this clonotype. V gene TRBV7-3 combines with J gene TRBJ2-3, with TRBD1 matching 9 bases. CDR3 length equals 15 residues. Germline CDR1 is SGHTA and CDR2 is FQGTGA. V gave up 4 bases and J gave up 5 bases; unmatched junction bases: 7. The CDR3: CASSWATGGVDTQYF. CDR3 bases: TGTGCCAGCAGCTGGGCTACAGGGGGCGTAGATACGCAGTATTTT. The whole variable domain, filled in from reference TRBV7-3 and TRBJ2-3, reads GAGVSQTPSNKVTEKGKYVELRCDPISGHTALYWYRQSLGQGPEFLIYFQGTGAADDSGLPNDRFFAVRPEGSVSTLKIQRTERGDSAVYLCASSWATGGVDTQYFGPGTRLTVL.

This clonotype was recorded a few times. The gene calls are TRBV7-2 and TRBJ2-5; the D gene is possibly TRBD2 (6 bases). The CDR3 loop spans 16 amino acids. Germline V gene data show CDR1 as SGHTA and CDR2 as FQGNSA. Trimming took 1 base from V and 9 from J, leaving 21 bases between them. The CDR3 is CASSLEGLPTAGAQYF. CDR3 bases: TGTGCCAGCAGCTTAGAGGGACTCCCTACAGCCGGGGCCCAGTACTTC.

The V gene is TRBV18, the J gene TRBJ2-2, with TRBD1 matching over 8 bases. The CDR3 length is 17 residues. V gave up 3 bases and J gave up 2 bases; unmatched junction bases: 8. Germline CDR1 and CDR2: KGHSH and LQKENI. CDR3 region: CASSPLGQGPNTGELFF. The CDR3 coding sequence is TGTGCCAGCTCACCGTTAGGACAGGGACCTAACACCGGGGAGCTGTTTTTT.

The chain is built from TRBV9 and TRBJ2-1; the D is unclear. With 3 bases removed from V and 3 bases from J, the gap between germline ends came to 19 bases. Germline loops: CDR1 SGDLS, CDR2 YYNGEE. The CDR3 totals 17 residues. CDR3 amino acids: CASSAARTSWGYNEQFF. CDR3 DNA: TGTGCCAGCAGCGCGGCTAGGACGTCCTGGGGCTACAATGAGCAGTTCTTC. The complete variable domain, with remaining parts taken from reference TRBV9 and TRBJ2-1, reads DSGVTQTPKHLITATGQRVTLRCSPRSGDLSVYWYQQSLDQGLQFLIQYYNGEERAKGNILERFSAQQFPDLHSELNLSSLELGDSALYFCASSAARTSWGYNEQFFGPGTRLTVL.

This clonotype occurred a few times. The chain employs TRBV5-1 and TRBJ2-5; D is uncertain. The germline gives CDR1 SGHRS, CDR2 YFSETQ. This CDR3 is 14 amino acids long. Between the trimmed V and J ends, which lost 0 bases and 5 bases, there was a span of 11 bases. The chain's CDR3 is CASSLASDFETQYF. The CDR3 DNA sequence: TGCGCCAGCAGCTTGGCGTCAGATTTTGAGACCCAGTACTTC.

The sample holds a few counts of this clonotype. The gene calls are TRBV5-6 and TRBJ2-1; D is perhaps TRBD2 (6 bases). Germline loops: CDR1 SGHDT, CDR2 YYEEEE. The CDR3 has 15 residues. The germline V and J ends were trimmed by 4 bases and 0 bases, with 11 bases remaining between them. CDR3 sequence (DNA): TGTGCCAGCAGCGGCCGGGACTTCTCCTACAATGAGCAGTTCTTC. Amino acids: CASSGRDFSYNEQFF.

There are a few counts of this clonotype. The J gene is TRBJ2-7, the V gene TRBV3-1; D is undetermined. Trimming shortened V by 1 base and J by 3 bases, and 10 bases separated the two germline ends. Germline V lookup: CDR1 LGHDT, CDR2 YNNKEL (reference sequence). The CDR3 covers 14 residues. The CDR3 loop reads CASSQGTSYYEQYF. CDR3 bases: TGTGCCAGCAGCCAAGGGACGTCTTACTACGAGCAGTACTTC.

This clonotype was counted ten times or more. The V call is TRBV14, the J call TRBJ2-7; D is unresolved. Looked up from germline, CDR1 is SGHDN and CDR2 is FVKESK. Trimming removed 1 base at V and 6 bases at J, with 10 bases between. The CDR3 spans 13 residues. The CDR3 sequence: CASSQVSNLEQYF. Here the CDR3 DNA reads TGTGCCAGCAGCCAAGTATCGAATCTCGAGCAGTACTTC. The variable domain in full, completed from reference TRBV14 and TRBJ2-7, reads EAGVTQFPSHSVIEKGQTVTLRCDPISGHDNLYWYRRVMGKEIKFLLHFVKESKQDESGMPNNRFLAERTGGTYSTLKVQPAELEDSGVYFCASSQVSNLEQYFGPGTRLTVT.

At least ten counts were recorded for this clonotype. V usage is TRBV29-1 and J usage is TRBJ2-2; unclear D gene. The CDR3 has 14 amino acids. V dropped 4 bases and J dropped 4 bases, with 13 bases sitting between them. Per the germline V gene, CDR1 is SQVTM and CDR2 is ANQGSEA. The DNA for the CDR3 is TGCAGCGTTGTTGTACAATCGGTCACCGGGGAGCTGTTTTTT. Translation: CSVVVQSVTGELFF.

In its sample, this clonotype was seen a few times. The chain uses TRBV20-1 and TRBJ2-5, with a possible D match to TRBD2 (6 bases). Germline V gives CDR1 DFQATT, CDR2 SNEGSKA (reference sequence). The CDR3 consists of 15 residues. The V end was cut by 6 bases, the J end by 3 bases, with 20 bases between. The CDR3 protein is CSAQLGSGHEETQYF. Written as DNA, the CDR3 is TGCAGTGCCCAGTTGGGGAGCGGGCACGAAGAGACCCAGTACTTC.

This clonotype has a count of ten or more. This chain links TRBV12-3 or TRBV12-4 with TRBJ1-3; tentatively, D is TRBD1 (5 bases). The V end was cut by 3 bases, the J end by 2 bases, with 11 bases between. The CDR3 loop spans 15 amino acids. CDR3: CASSLGGLTGNTIYF. The CDR3 bases are TGTGCCAGCAGTTTGGGGGGACTTACTGGAAACACCATATATTTT.

The chain carries TRBV4-3 and TRBJ2-1; D is uncertain. V lost 4 bases and J 2 bases, leaving 18 bases between the germline ends. The CDR3 runs to 17 residues. Germline assignment: CDR1 LGHNA and CDR2 YSLEER. CDR3 protein: CASSLRLSVRPYNEQFF. The CDR3 DNA is TGCGCCAGCAGCCTAAGACTGAGTGTCCGCCCCTACAATGAGCAGTTCTTC.

The sample holds a few counts of this clonotype. The chain couples TRBV11-3 to TRBJ2-1; perhaps TRBD2 as D (6 bases). Germline CDR1 SGHNT, CDR2 YENEEA. The CDR3 spans 16 residues. Trimming took off 5 bases at V and 8 bases at J, with 22 bases between the two ends. For the CDR3, the DNA is TGTGCCAGCAGCCCCAGTTACGGGAGAGTTCCCGATGAGCAGTTCTTC. Residues: CASSPSYGRVPDEQFF.

This clonotype turned up a few times. J is TRBJ1-2 and V is TRBV25-1; tentatively, D is TRBD1 (5 bases). Per germline, CDR1 MGHDK and CDR2 SYGVNS. Trimming took 7 bases from V and 2 from J, leaving 14 bases between them. The CDR3 runs 14 residues. The CDR3 DNA is TGTGCCAGCAACCCTCACGGGGACAACTATGGCTACACCTTC. It yields the protein CASNPHGDNYGYTF.

This clonotype was detected only a few times. V gene TRBV4-2 combines with J gene TRBJ2-3; D call uncertain. The CDR3 spans 16 residues. CDR1 and CDR2 (germline): LGHNA, YNFKEQ. The V end lost 0 bases, the J end lost 2 bases, and 12 bases lay between the germline ends. The CDR3 DNA reads TGTGCCAGCAGCCAAGACGAGGACCACCACACAGATACGCAGTATTTT. The encoded protein is CASSQDEDHHTDTQYF.